These 6 T cell receptor beta chains originate from one sample sequenced in a study of regulatory T cells in long-lasting Graves disease. Time point here: newly diagnosed GD, antithyroid drugs for less than 3 months. RNA extracted from PBMCs served as the sequencing template. In building TCR beta libraries, iRepertoire HTBI primers were used together with Arm-PCR of CDR3 regions. From the multiplex PCR reads, TCRdb called clonotypes with MiXCR, one entry per CDR3 protein. The sample lists roughly 420,000 distinct CDR3 sequences, 16% occurring once. In addition, the sample was reused for a study of T cells in Graves' hyperthyroidism and ophthalmopathy.

The starting material was peripheral blood mononuclear cells (PBMCs), obtained at new diagnosis, from a patient treated with antithyroid drugs. The receptors shown here come from a woman aged 18 to 35 with Graves disease.

This clonotype was recorded a few times. V gene TRBV20-1 combines with J gene TRBJ1-6, with 9 bases lining up with TRBD1. Germline V gene sequence: CDR1 DFQATT, CDR2 SNEGSKA (reference sequence). The length of the CDR3 is 16 residues. The ends lost 3 bases at V and 9 bases at J; junction bases unmatched: 12. CDR3 sequence (DNA): TGCAGTGCTAGGATGATATCTGGGACAGGGAGTTCACCCCTCCACTTT. Protein sequence: CSARMISGTGSSPLHF.

This clonotype was found many times. One end of the junction varies from germline; a read error may be responsible. V and J are TRBV20-1 and TRBJ2-1; 7 bases line up with TRBD2. The CDR3 totals 15 residues. Germline V gene sequence: CDR1 DFQATT, CDR2 SNEGSKA (reference sequence). The CDR3 reads CSASIVSAGENGQFF. CDR3 nucleotide sequence: TGCAGTGCTAGTATCGTCTCGGCGGGAGAGAATGGGCAGTTCTTC.

The chain has TRBV19 and TRBJ2-3; 7 nucleotides match TRBD1. Germline CDR1 reads LNHDA; CDR2 reads SQIVND (reference sequence). V dropped 5 bases and J dropped 10; count of bases not matched to a gene: 9. The CDR3 runs 13 residues. Here the CDR3 DNA reads TGTGCCAGTAGTGCACAGGGGAAGGGATCGCAGTATTTT. Protein product: CASSAQGKGSQYF.

In its sample, this clonotype was seen many times. This chain joins TRBV12-3 or TRBV12-4 and TRBJ1-3; D call uncertain. The CDR3 covers 16 residues. Trimming stripped 3 bases from V and 1 base from J, with 13 bases between. CDR3 nucleotides: TGTGCCAGCAGTTTTTTTGACATTTCGTCTGGAAACACCATATATTTT. Its translation is CASSFFDISSGNTIYF.

This clonotype was seen more than once but under ten times. The V call is TRBV12-3 or TRBV12-4, the J call TRBJ1-5; TRBD1 is a possible D gene (6 bases). The CDR3 extends over 15 amino acids. The V and J ends lost 2 bases and 2 bases respectively, with 10 bases between them. CDR3 region: CASSLRSGGNQPQHF. The DNA for the CDR3 is TGTGCCAGCAGTTTACGTTCAGGGGGCAATCAGCCCCAGCATTTT.

This chain links TRBV20-1 with TRBJ2-3; no clear D gene. V lost 1 base to trimming and J lost 0 bases, with 11 bases between them. In germline, CDR1 is DFQATT, CDR2 SNEGSKA (reference sequence). This CDR3 has 15 amino acids. The CDR3 sequence: CSARGALLSTDTQYF. CDR3 sequence (DNA): TGCAGTGCTAGAGGTGCCCTTTTAAGCACAGATACGCAGTATTTT.